These T cell receptor beta chains were read from a single sample in a study of OX40 agonist ivuxolimab in advanced cancers. Generated by immunoSEQ multiplex PCR, the TCRdb table keeps only in-frame clones and is missing some. The sample lists just over 90,000 clones, about 90% occurring once. The specimen was CD4+ or CD8+ T cells sorted from blood, collected in a trial of the OX40 agonist ivuxolimab. These TCRs come from an adult with an advanced solid tumor such as melanoma, head and neck, liver or kidney cancer. Both conserved end residues are part of each CDR3. D genes are given only for firm matches. Only some rows state a clone size, as once, few, many or a class for expanded clones.

j_gene | v_gene | abundance | d_gene | CDR3nt | CDR3aa
TRBJ1-4 | TRBV11-2 | . | . | TGTGCCAGCAGCTTCGGGATTCGGTATGAAAAACTGTTTTTT | CASSFGIRYEKLFF
TRBJ2-2 | TRBV18 | . | . | TGTGCCAGCTCACCATTTCTGGGGCCCAACACCGGGGAGCTGTTTTTT | CASSPFLGPNTGELFF
TRBJ1-1 | TRBV5-5 | . | . | TGTGCCAGCAGCTTGATGGCAGGGCCTTTGAACACTGAAGCTTTCTTT | CASSLMAGPLNTEAFF
TRBJ2-3 | TRBV10-3 | once | TRBD2 | TGTGCCATCAGTGAGTCAGCGGGGCCAAGCACAGATACGCAGTATTTT | CAISESAGPSTDTQYF
TRBJ2-7 | TRBV7-3 | . | . | TGTGCCAGCAGCTTAGCAGGTAGCGGAGGCCTCTTCTTC | CASSLAGSGGLFF
TRBJ2-5 | TRBV19 | . | . | TGTGCCAGTAGTCCCCAGAGAGAAGAGACCCAGTACTTC | CASSPQREETQYF
TRBJ2-5 | TRBV7-8 | . | . | TGTGCCAGCAGCAACAGAGAGACCCAGTACTTC | CASSNRETQYF
TRBJ2-3 | TRBV9 | . | TRBD2 | TGTGCCAGCAGCTTTCGGACTAGCGGGACCACTCCCCATACGCAGTATTTT | CASSFRTSGTTPHTQYF
TRBJ2-3 | TRBV19 | once | TRBD2 | TGTGCCAGTAGTATGGGACTAGCGGGTCGACTAGAGGCAGATACGCAGTATTTT | CASSMGLAGRLEADTQYF
TRBJ2-3 | TRBV19 | . | . | TGTGCCAGTAGTAGACGAGGGAGGACAGATACGCAGTATTTT | CASSRRGRTDTQYF
TRBJ2-1 | TRBV29-1 | once | . | TGCAGCGTTGGGAACAGGGTCTACAATGAGCAGTTCTTC | CSVGNRVYNEQFF
TRBJ2-3 | TRBV7-9 | . | . | TGTGCCAGCTGGGGTCAGAGCGTTCCAGATACGCAGTATTTT | CASWGQSVPDTQYF
TRBJ2-7 | TRBV7-9 | . | . | TGTGCCAGCAGCTTGGGCGGGACCCCGAGCGAGCAGTACTTC | CASSLGGTPSEQYF
TRBJ1-2 | TRBV14 | . | . | TGTGCCAGCAGTCCAGGGCGAAACTATGGCTACACCTTC | CASSPGRNYGYTF
TRBJ2-1 | TRBV5-1 | once | . | TGCGCCAGCAGTGGCACCTACTCCTACAATGAGCAGTTCTTC | CASSGTYSYNEQFF
TRBJ1-1 | TRBV12-1 | . | . | TGTGCCAGCAGCTTTGCGAGAGGATTAGGGGGAGTCACTGAAGCTTTCTTT | CASSFARGLGGVTEAFF
TRBJ2-2 | TRBV6-1 | . | . | TGTGCCAGCAGTGCCTTACAGAGCACCGGGGAGCTGTTTTTT | CASSALQSTGELFF
TRBJ2-7 | TRBV18 | . | . | TGTGCCAGCTCTCCTCGGGGGAAGGGAGGCAGCGAGCAGTACTTC | CASSPRGKGGSEQYF
TRBJ2-1 | TRBV11-1 | . | TRBD2 | TGTGCCAGCCGTCTAGCGGGACAGCCCCGGCAGTTCTTC | CASRLAGQPRQFF
TRBJ2-2 | TRBV30 | . | . | TGTGCCTGGACCTCGGGTGGGGAGCTGTTTTTT | CAWTSGGELFF
TRBJ1-1 | TRBV5-5 | . | TRBD1 | TGTGCCAGCAGCTTGGTGGGACAGAAGAACACTGAAGCTTTCTTT | CASSLVGQKNTEAFF
TRBJ1-1 | TRBV5-1 | . | . | TGCGCCAGCAGCTTGATCCGACGCGGGAACACTGAAGCTTTCTTT | CASSLIRRGNTEAFF